In its sample, the clone carrying this T cell receptor beta chain is medium-sized (0.01 to 0.1%). Its antigen is unknown. The source of the sample is a study of vaccination and CD4 T cells after COVID-19. The time point: late sampling 161 to 241 days after vaccination in a few convalescent patients. Described treatment: approximately 9-day PBMC culture with coronavirus spike peptide pools or control peptides (ViraFEST assay). Germline V CDR1 and CDR2: MDHEN, SYDVKM. V lost 2 bases, J lost 4 bases, and 6 bases stayed unmatched. This CDR3 contains 15 residues. The assay that was used to sequence DNA from cultured CD4+ T cells was the Oncomine TCR Beta short-read assay. Each CDR3 protein is one row after TCRdb ran MiXCR on the PCR reads. This repertoire shows tens of thousands of distinct CDR3 sequences, 35% found once; its top ten account for under 10%.

The sample was CD4+ T cells from blood, cultured in vitro, taken about 7 months after SARS-CoV-2 vaccination. The chain couples TRBV28 to TRBJ2-7; TRBD2 agrees at 9 bases. The clonotype was recovered from a human donor who had recovered from COVID-19. In nucleotides, the CDR3 is TGTGCCAGCAGTTTAATGCGACTAGCGGATTACGAGCAGTACTTC. This translates into CASSLMRLADYEQYF.